This is a list of T cell receptor beta chains from one sample in a study of T cell repertoires in cytomegalovirus infection. Using its own MiXCR run on the reads, TCRdb lists one record per CDR3 protein. The repertoire holds around 89,000 distinct CDR3 sequences, approximately 30% seen once, with roughly 71% in the top ten. These TCRs' antigens remain unknown. The material was CD8+ T cells from cultured PBMCs, obtained from culture after CMV antigen stimulation. The origin of the receptors is a human donor in good health (CMV status not recorded). Some clones in this sample may be carry-over from other donors' samples. Each CDR3 is given with its conserved first and last residue. Each record gives: J gene, V gene, CDR3 length, clone size, D gene, CDR3 protein, CDR3 DNA. The D gene is left open where the match is weak. Part of the rows lack a size; the others show once, few, many or a class for expanded clones.

>TRBJ1-1|TRBV2|16|-|TRBD1
CASSVSPGGYSTEAFF
TGTGCCAGCAGTGTATCACCAGGGGGGTACAGCACTGAAGCTTTCTTT
>TRBJ1-5|TRBV19|15|-|TRBD1
CASSIGTGNYQPQHF
TGTGCCAGTAGTATCGGGACAGGGAATTATCAGCCCCAGCATTTT
>TRBJ1-1|TRBV12-3/TRBV12-4|14|-|-
CASSFATPDTEAFF
TGTGCCAGCAGTTTTGCCACACCAGACACTGAAGCTTTCTTT
>TRBJ2-2|TRBV19|14|-|TRBD1
CATGQGVWTGELFF
TGTGCCACCGGACAGGGGGTGTGGACCGGGGAGCTGTTTTTT
>TRBJ1-4|TRBV9|15|-|-
CASSVEGGSEEKLFF
TGTGCCAGCAGCGTAGAGGGGGGGTCAGAGGAAAAACTGTTTTTT
>TRBJ1-2|TRBV7-9|15|-|-
CASSHEDSLNYGYTF
TGTGCCAGCAGCCACGAGGACAGTTTAAACTATGGCTACACCTTC
>TRBJ1-2|TRBV6-1|14|many|TRBD1
CASRVTTGDYGYTF
TGTGCCAGCAGAGTAACGACAGGGGACTATGGCTACACCTTC
>TRBJ1-2|TRBV6-1|14|many|TRBD1
CASSTLTGGSGYTF
TGTGCCAGCAGTACCCTCACAGGGGGCAGTGGCTACACCTTC
>TRBJ2-1|TRBV7-6|12|few|-
CASSLGDNEQFF
TGTGCCAGCAGCTTGGGGGACAATGAGCAGTTCTTC
>TRBJ2-1|TRBV7-6|13|-|-
CASSTGRDNEQFF
TGTGCCAGCAGCACCGGACGGGACAATGAGCAGTTCTTC